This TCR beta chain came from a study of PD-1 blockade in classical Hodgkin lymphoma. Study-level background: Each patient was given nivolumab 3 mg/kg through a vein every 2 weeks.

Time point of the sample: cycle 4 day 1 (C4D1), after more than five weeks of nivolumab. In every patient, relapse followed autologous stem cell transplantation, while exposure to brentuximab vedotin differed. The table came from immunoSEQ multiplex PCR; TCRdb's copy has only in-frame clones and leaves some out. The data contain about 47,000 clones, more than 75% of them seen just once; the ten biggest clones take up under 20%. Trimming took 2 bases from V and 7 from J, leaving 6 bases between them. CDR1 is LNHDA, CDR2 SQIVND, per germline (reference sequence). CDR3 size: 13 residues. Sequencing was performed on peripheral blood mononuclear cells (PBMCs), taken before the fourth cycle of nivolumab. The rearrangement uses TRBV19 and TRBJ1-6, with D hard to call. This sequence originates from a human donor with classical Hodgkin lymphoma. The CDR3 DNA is TGTGCCAGTAGTATACTAGGGAATTCACCCCTCCACTTT. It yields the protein CASSILGNSPLHF. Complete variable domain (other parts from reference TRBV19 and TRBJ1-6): DGGITQSPKYLFRKEGQNVTLSCEQNLNHDAMYWYRQDPGQGLRLIYYSQIVNDFQKGDIAEGYSVSREKKESFPLTVTSAQKNPTAFYLCASSILGNSPLHFGNGTRLTVT.